Listed here are 30 T cell receptor beta chains from one sample, sequenced in a study of human T cells and chemical hapten exposure. This sample's time point: patch test 2, 6 weeks after DPC sensitization. The treatment here: therapeutic diphenylcyclopropenone sensitization with weekly scalp DPC. TCRdb recomputed calls from the RACE reads with MiXCR, one row per CDR3 protein. This sample has under 450,000 distinct CDR3 sequences, with about 6% found just once. Sample: whole blood, taken in connection with sensitization to the hapten diphenylcyclopropenone (DPC). These receptors were collected from a woman aged 18-30 years with alopecia areata. Some clones in this sample may be carry-over from other donors' samples.

There are a few counts of this clonotype. The rearrangement joins TRBV7-2 to TRBJ1-2; no clear D gene. The CDR3 extends over 15 amino acids. Germline CDR1 reads SGHTA; CDR2 reads FQGNSA. Trimming pared 2 bases from V and 5 bases from J, leaving 15 bases between. The CDR3 region is CASSLSTATIYGYTF. The CDR3 DNA reads TGTGCCAGCAGCTTAAGCACAGCTACCATTTATGGCTACACCTTC.

This clonotype has just a few counts. J is TRBJ2-5 and V is TRBV4-2; tentatively, D is TRBD1 (5 bases). The ends were cut back, 1 base at V and 2 bases at J, with 14 bases in the middle. The length of the CDR3 is 16 residues. In germline, CDR1 is LGHNA, CDR2 YNFKEQ. The CDR3 DNA is TGTGCCAGCAGCCAAGGCCTTTTAGGGGAACAAGAGACCCAGTACTTC. Its protein is CASSQGLLGEQETQYF.

This clonotype has at least ten counts. The chain joins TRBV13 to TRBJ2-7; tentative D call: TRBD2 (5 bases). CDR1 is PRHDT, CDR2 FYEKMQ, per germline (reference sequence). The V end was cut by 4 bases, the J end by 4 bases, with 8 bases between. This CDR3 is 12 amino acids long. The chain's CDR3 is CASSSRTYEQYF. Here the CDR3 DNA reads TGTGCCAGCAGCTCCAGGACTTACGAGCAGTACTTC.

This clonotype was found a few times. The chain joins TRBV7-2 to TRBJ1-2; D unclear. The ends were cut back, 2 bases at V and 7 bases at J, with 8 bases in the middle. CDR3 length: 12 amino acids. CDR1 is SGHTA, CDR2 FQGNSA, per germline. CDR3 loop: CASSLRESGYTF. In nucleotides, the CDR3 is TGTGCCAGCAGCTTAAGGGAATCTGGCTACACCTTC.

The chain is built from TRBV18 and TRBJ2-5, with 11 nucleotides matching TRBD2. Per the germline V gene, CDR1 is KGHSH and CDR2 is LQKENI. The CDR3 loop spans 16 amino acids. With V trimmed by 1 base and J by 4 bases, 5 bases remained unmatched. This chain's CDR3 is CASSPQRLAGLETQYF. The CDR3 DNA reads as TGTGCCAGCTCACCACAGAGACTAGCGGGGTTAGAGACCCAGTACTTC.

This clonotype showed up many times. The chain links TRBV4-3 to TRBJ1-1; D gene ambiguous. V was trimmed by 1 base and J by 2 bases, leaving 5 bases between them. Germline CDR1 reads LGHNA; CDR2 reads YSLEER. The CDR3 has 13 residues. CDR3 coding DNA: TGCGCCAGCAGCCAAGGTCACAACACTGAAGCTTTCTTT. Translated: CASSQGHNTEAFF.

The CDR3 spells CASRMKNRGGEQFF. Written as DNA, the CDR3 is TGTGCCAGCAGGATGAAAAACAGGGGGGGTGAGCAGTTCTTC. The genes are TRBV2 and TRBJ2-1, with a tentative D call TRBD1 (8 bases). V was clipped by 6 bases and J by 9 bases, with 18 bases between them. CDR3 size: 14 residues. Per the germline V gene, CDR1 is SNHLY and CDR2 is FYNNEI.

This clonotype was observed at least ten times. At one end the junction does not follow the germline gene, possibly because of a read error. The J gene is TRBJ1-2, the V gene TRBV5-5; no clear D gene. Germline-derived CDR1 and CDR2 are SGHKS and YYEKEE (reference sequence). CDR3 size: 13 residues. This CDR3 is CASGLTQTDGYTF. CDR3 DNA sequence: TGTGCCAGCGGCTTAACACAGACCGATGGCTACACCTTC.

The sample holds many counts of this clonotype. The CDR3 reads CASSPRTGRVDYGYTF. Here the CDR3 DNA reads TGTGCCAGCAGCCCGAGGACAGGCCGTGTGGACTATGGCTACACCTTC. The chain carries TRBV14 and TRBJ1-2, with 7 nucleotides matching TRBD1. Losses at the gene ends were 4 bases for V and 3 bases for J; bases not matched to a gene: 11. CDR3 size: 16 residues. Looked up from germline, CDR1 is SGHDN and CDR2 is FVKESK. The variable domain in full, completed from reference TRBV14 and TRBJ1-2, reads EAGVTQFPSHSVIEKGQTVTLRCDPISGHDNLYWYRRVMGKEIKFLLHFVKESKQDESGMPNNRFLAERTGGTYSTLKVQPAELEDSGVYFCASSPRTGRVDYGYTFGSGTRLTVV.

The chain recombines TRBV28 with TRBJ2-7; D call uncertain. Trimming pared 10 bases from V and 4 bases from J, leaving 14 bases between. Per germline, CDR1 MDHEN and CDR2 SYDVKM. The CDR3 covers 12 residues. The CDR3 DNA follows: TGTGCCACCCTAACCGTTCCTTACGAGCAGTACTTC. Protein sequence: CATLTVPYEQYF.

The J gene is TRBJ1-2, the V gene TRBV5-1; TRBD1 matches 7 bases. This CDR3 spans 12 amino acids. V lost 4 bases to trimming and J lost 8 bases; unmatched junction nucleotides: 5. Germline V gives CDR1 SGHRS, CDR2 YFSETQ. DNA for the CDR3: TGCGCCAGCAGCCAGACAGGGCGGGGCTACACCTTC. Translation gives CASSQTGRGYTF.

J is TRBJ2-5 and V is TRBV6-2 or TRBV6-3, with D uncertain. The CDR3 extends over 14 amino acids. In germline, CDR1 is MNHEY, CDR2 SVGEGT. Trimming shortened V by 5 bases and J by 3 bases, and 13 bases separated the two germline ends. CDR3 DNA sequence: TGTGCCAGCAGTGGATGGACGGAAGAAGAGACCCAGTACTTC. It codes for CASSGWTEEETQYF.

This clonotype showed up many times. J is TRBJ1-6 and V is TRBV20-1; D is perhaps TRBD1 (6 bases). Germline CDR1 and CDR2: DFQATT and SNEGSKA (reference sequence). V was shortened by 3 bases and J by 7 bases, with 13 bases between the two germline ends. The CDR3 spans 14 residues. The CDR3 nucleotides read TGCAGTGCTAGGAACTACCAGGGGAATTCACCCCTCCACTTT. It translates to CSARNYQGNSPLHF.

This chain links TRBV4-1 with TRBJ2-5; D might be TRBD1 (5 bases). V lost 1 base and J lost 7, with 13 bases in between. CDR1 and CDR2 from the germline V gene are MGHRA and YSYEKL. The CDR3 has 14 residues. In nucleotides, the CDR3 is TGCGCCAGCAGCCAAGTAGAGGCCCAGGGGACCCAGTACTTC. This codes for CASSQVEAQGTQYF.

This clonotype showed up many times. The chain joins TRBV7-9 to TRBJ2-3; possible D gene TRBD1, 6 bases. CDR3 size: 18 residues. With 5 bases removed from V and 0 bases from J, the gap between germline ends came to 21 bases. Germline V lookup: CDR1 SEHNR, CDR2 FQNEAQ (reference sequence). The CDR3 reads CASSIRTESTLSTDTQYF. CDR3 bases: TGTGCCAGCAGCATTCGGACAGAATCAACCTTGAGCACAGATACGCAGTATTTT.

DNA for the CDR3: TGTGCCAGCAGTTTCCACGGTACCCCCCTCCACTTT. Protein sequence: CASSFHGTPLHF. The V call is TRBV27, the J call TRBJ1-6; D is unresolved. CDR1 is MNHEY, CDR2 SMNVEV, per germline (reference sequence). V was trimmed by 3 bases and J by 13 bases, leaving 10 bases between them. CDR3 size: 12 residues.

The rearrangement uses TRBV15 and TRBJ1-4; no clear D. This CDR3 region has 13 residues. V was clipped by 1 base and J by 8 bases, with 8 bases between them. CDR1 LNHNV and CDR2 YYDKDF come from the germline V gene (reference sequence). The CDR3 DNA reads TGTGCCACCAGCAGAGCCACGACGGAAAAACTGTTTTTT. This translates into CATSRATTEKLFF.

This clonotype came up many times. The rearrangement uses TRBV4-2 and TRBJ1-5; D remains unclear. This CDR3 comprises 15 residues. Trimming removed 0 bases at V and 4 bases at J, with 10 bases between. In germline, CDR1 is LGHNA, CDR2 YNFKEQ. CDR3 region: CASSQEGRTNQPQHF. CDR3 DNA: TGTGCCAGCAGCCAAGAGGGCAGAACGAATCAGCCCCAGCATTTT.

This clonotype was recorded many times. The V gene is TRBV6-6, the J gene TRBJ2-2; D might be TRBD1 (5 bases). CDR3 length: 15 residues. Germline values: CDR1 MNHNY, CDR2 SVGAGI (reference sequence). V shed 2 bases and J shed 1 base, with 8 bases lying between them. The CDR3 loop is CASSYRGQNTGELFF. In DNA form, the CDR3 reads TGTGCCAGCAGTTACAGGGGCCAGAACACCGGGGAGCTGTTTTTT.

This clonotype was counted ten times or more. J is TRBJ1-1 and V is TRBV29-1; D may be TRBD1 (6 bases). The V end lost 5 bases, the J end lost 1 base, and 11 bases lay between the germline ends. The CDR3 extends over 13 amino acids. Germline V gives CDR1 SQVTM, CDR2 ANQGSEA. The CDR3 DNA follows: TGCAGCGTTATAAGGACAGAGAACACTGAAGCTTTCTTT. It yields the protein CSVIRTENTEAFF.

This chain joins TRBV28 and TRBJ2-7; no definite D call. There are 13 residues in the CDR3. In germline, CDR1 is MDHEN, CDR2 SYDVKM. V shed 4 bases and J shed 6 bases, with 13 bases lying between them. DNA of the CDR3: TGTGCCAGCAGTTACCCCGGACCGGGCGAGCAGTACTTC. Translating gives CASSYPGPGEQYF. Based on the CDR3 plus reference TRBV28 and TRBJ2-7, the full variable domain is DVKVTQSSRYLVKRTGEKVFLECVQDMDHENMFWYRQDPGLGLRLIYFSYDVKMKEKGDIPEGYSVSREKKERFSLILESASTNQTSMYLCASSYPGPGEQYFGPGTRLTVT.

This sequence joins TRBV6-2 or TRBV6-3 and TRBJ1-5, with 12 bases identical to TRBD1. Unmatched junction bases numbered 6, after V lost 3 bases and J lost 0 bases. Germline V gene lookup returns CDR1 MNHEY and CDR2 SVGEGT. The CDR3 is 18 residues long. Here the CDR3 reads CASSYSGTGGYSNQPQHF. As DNA, the CDR3 is TGTGCCAGCAGTTATTCCGGGACAGGGGGCTATAGCAATCAGCCCCAGCATTTT.

This chain uses TRBV3-1 with TRBJ2-3, with a tentative D call TRBD2 (5 bases). This CDR3 has 16 residues. Germline V CDR1 and CDR2: LGHDT, YNNKEL (reference sequence). V lost 7 bases, J lost 0 bases, and 17 bases lay in between. The chain's CDR3 is CASTRGVLRSTDTQYF. The CDR3 coding sequence is TGTGCCAGCACCCGGGGAGTTCTACGTAGCACAGATACGCAGTATTTT.

This clonotype turned up a few times. The chain joins TRBV6-2 or TRBV6-3 to TRBJ2-4; the match to TRBD2 covers 9 bases. With 4 bases clipped from V and 9 bases from J, the junction kept 10 bases outside the gene matches. The CDR3 consists of 15 residues. Per germline, CDR1 MNHEY and CDR2 SVGEGT. The CDR3 DNA follows: TGTGCCAGCAGTTTCGTCAGCGGGGGGCCCCGCATTCAGTACTTC. Residues: CASSFVSGGPRIQYF.

This clonotype was found a few times. This rearrangement joins TRBV29-1 to TRBJ1-2; 8 bases are a match to TRBD1. CDR1 is SQVTM, CDR2 ANQGSEA, per germline. The junction had 1 base not matched to a gene; V was cut back by 4 bases and J by 3 bases. The CDR3 runs to 12 residues. CDR3 sequence: CSVGGQDYGYTF. CDR3 nucleotide sequence: TGCAGCGTTGGGGGACAGGACTATGGCTACACCTTC.

This clonotype was seen more than once but under ten times. The chain combines TRBV7-9 with TRBJ2-2, with D possibly matching TRBD1 (5 bases). V lost 4 bases and J 5 bases, leaving 11 bases between the germline ends. Germline V gene sequence: CDR1 SEHNR, CDR2 FQNEAQ (reference sequence). The CDR3 runs 14 residues. CDR3 bases: TGTGCCAGCAGCTATCGACAGTTGACCGGGGAGCTGTTTTTT. This translates into CASSYRQLTGELFF.

This clonotype was detected ten times or more. The V and J genes are TRBV29-1 and TRBJ1-2, with a possible D match to TRBD1 (5 bases). Germline CDR1 and CDR2: SQVTM and ANQGSEA. The CDR3 length is 15 residues. Trimming pared 3 bases from V and 4 bases from J, leaving 18 bases between. This chain's CDR3 is CSVDVDSPSPYGYTF. Written as DNA, the CDR3 is TGCAGCGTTGATGTCGACAGCCCCTCACCCTATGGCTACACCTTC. The full variable domain, in which reference TRBV29-1 and TRBJ1-2 provide the parts outside the CDR3, is SAVISQKPSRDICQRGTSLTIQCQVDSQVTMMFWYRQQPGQSLTLIATANQGSEATYESGFVIDKFPISRPNLTFSTLTVSNMSPEDSSIYLCSVDVDSPSPYGYTFGSGTRLTVV.

At least ten counts were recorded for this clonotype. The rearrangement links TRBV6-1 to TRBJ1-1; D possibly corresponds to TRBD1 (5 bases). Between the trimmed V and J ends, which lost 6 bases and 8 bases, there was a span of 25 bases. The germline CDR1 and CDR2 sequences are MNHNS and SASEGT. The CDR3 is made up of 16 amino acids. The CDR3 is CASSGRAPTGRNEAFF. CDR3 in DNA: TGTGCCAGCAGCGGCAGGGCTCCGACGGGCAGAAACGAAGCTTTCTTT.

This clonotype was counted ten times or more. V and J are TRBV7-8 and TRBJ1-2; D is unclear. Deletions cut 1 base from V and 4 bases from J, with 7 bases between. The CDR3 runs to 13 residues. The germline CDR1 and CDR2 sequences are SGHVS and FQNEAQ. In DNA form, the CDR3 reads TGTGCCAGCAGCTTAGGCCCCGCCTATGGCTACACCTTC. Amino acids: CASSLGPAYGYTF.

The table lists this clonotype with many counts. CDR3 sequence reads: CASWGQGLESPLHF. The CDR3 nucleotides read TGTGCCAGCTGGGGACAGGGGTTGGAGTCACCCCTCCACTTT. This chain connects TRBV28 to TRBJ1-6, with 10 bases identical to TRBD1. This CDR3 is 14 amino acids long. The V gene's germline CDR1 is MDHEN and CDR2 SYDVKM. V shed 8 bases and J 10 bases; nucleotides not matched to a gene: 8. Full variable domain (rest looked up from reference TRBV28 and TRBJ1-6): DVKVTQSSRYLVKRTGEKVFLECVQDMDHENMFWYRQDPGLGLRLIYFSYDVKMKEKGDIPEGYSVSREKKERFSLILESASTNQTSMYLCASWGQGLESPLHFGNGTRLTVT.